This T cell receptor (beta chain) was identified in a study of blood T cell repertoires in COVID-19. Study details: The origin of the acute and convalescent COVID-19 samples was the United States, Italy and Spain.

Original methodology: It was from reference gene primer amplification that nucleated cell counts were estimated. Some clones are missing from TCRdb's copy, which holds only in-frame ones; the method was immunoSEQ multiplex PCR. The D gene and trimming were derived from the DNA, and the V and J assignments and clone size from that table. In the table there are roughly 120,000 clones, roughly 87% of which are singletons. V gave up 2 bases and J gave up 1 base, with 5 bases separating them. Looked up from germline, CDR1 is MNHEY and CDR2 is SVGAGI. CDR3 length: 13 amino acids. The sequenced sample consisted of peripheral blood. The chain joins TRBV6-5 to TRBJ1-1; D not resolved. The TCR sequence derives from a human donor in a cohort sampled during active COVID-19. The CDR3 loop is CASSYEGNTEAFF. The CDR3 region has the DNA TGTGCCAGCAGTTACGAGGGGAACACTGAAGCTTTCTTT.